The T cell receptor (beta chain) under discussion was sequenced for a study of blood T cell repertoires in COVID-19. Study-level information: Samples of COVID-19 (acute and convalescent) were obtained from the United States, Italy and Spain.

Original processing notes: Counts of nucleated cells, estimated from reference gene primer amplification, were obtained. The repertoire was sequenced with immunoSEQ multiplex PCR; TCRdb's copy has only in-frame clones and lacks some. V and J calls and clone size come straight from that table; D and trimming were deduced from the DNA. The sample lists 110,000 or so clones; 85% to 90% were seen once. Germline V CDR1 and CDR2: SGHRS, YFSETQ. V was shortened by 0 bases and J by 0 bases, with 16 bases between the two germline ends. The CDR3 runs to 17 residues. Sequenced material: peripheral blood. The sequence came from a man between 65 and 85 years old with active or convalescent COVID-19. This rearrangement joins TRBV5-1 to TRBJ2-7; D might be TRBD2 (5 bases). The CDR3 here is CASSLADGRASSYEQYF. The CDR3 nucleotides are TGCGCCAGCAGCTTGGCCGATGGGCGGGCGAGCTCCTACGAGCAGTACTTC.